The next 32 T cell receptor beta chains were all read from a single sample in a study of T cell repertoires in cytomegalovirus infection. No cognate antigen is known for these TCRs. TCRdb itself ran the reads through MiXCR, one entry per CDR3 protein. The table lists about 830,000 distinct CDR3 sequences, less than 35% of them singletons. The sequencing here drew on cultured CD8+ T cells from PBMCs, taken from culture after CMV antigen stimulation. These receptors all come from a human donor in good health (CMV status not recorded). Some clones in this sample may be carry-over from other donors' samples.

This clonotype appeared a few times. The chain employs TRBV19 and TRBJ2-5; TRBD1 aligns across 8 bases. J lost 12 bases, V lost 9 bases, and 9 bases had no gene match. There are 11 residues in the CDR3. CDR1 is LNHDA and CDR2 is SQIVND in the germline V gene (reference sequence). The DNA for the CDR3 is TGTGCCAGCCGAAGGGGACAGGCCGAGTACTTC. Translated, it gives CASRRGQAEYF. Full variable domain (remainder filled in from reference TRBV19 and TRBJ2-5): DGGITQSPKYLFRKEGQNVTLSCEQNLNHDAMYWYRQDPGQGLRLIYYSQIVNDFQKGDIAEGYSVSREKKESFPLTVTSAQKNPTAFYLCASRRGQAEYFGPGTRLLVL.

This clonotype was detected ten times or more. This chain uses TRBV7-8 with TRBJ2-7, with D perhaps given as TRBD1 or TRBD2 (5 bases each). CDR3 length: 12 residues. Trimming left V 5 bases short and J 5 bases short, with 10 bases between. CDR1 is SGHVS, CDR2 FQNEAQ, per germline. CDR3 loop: CASSPRGHEQYF. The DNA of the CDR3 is TGTGCCAGCAGCCCCCGGGGCCACGAGCAGTACTTC.

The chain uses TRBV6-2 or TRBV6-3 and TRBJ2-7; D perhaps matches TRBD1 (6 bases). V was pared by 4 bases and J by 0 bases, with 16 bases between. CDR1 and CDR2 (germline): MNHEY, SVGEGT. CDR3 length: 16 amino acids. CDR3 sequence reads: CASSSSQGTSSYEQYV. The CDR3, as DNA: TGTGCCAGCAGTTCGTCGCAGGGGACCTCCTCCTACGAGCAGTACGTC.

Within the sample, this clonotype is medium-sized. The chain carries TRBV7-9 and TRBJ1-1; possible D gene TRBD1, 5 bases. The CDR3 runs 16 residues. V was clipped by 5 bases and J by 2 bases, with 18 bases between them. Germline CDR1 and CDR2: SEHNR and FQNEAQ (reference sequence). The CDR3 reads CASSPKSSDKNTEAFF. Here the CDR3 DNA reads TGTGCCAGCAGCCCCAAATCTTCGGACAAAAACACTGAAGCTTTCTTT.

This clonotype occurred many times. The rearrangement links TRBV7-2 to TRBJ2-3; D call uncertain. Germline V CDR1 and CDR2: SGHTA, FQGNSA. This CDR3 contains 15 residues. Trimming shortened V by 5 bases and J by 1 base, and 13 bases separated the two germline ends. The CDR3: CASSLGVSRTDTQYF. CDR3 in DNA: TGTGCCAGCAGCCTCGGAGTTAGTCGCACAGATACGCAGTATTTT.

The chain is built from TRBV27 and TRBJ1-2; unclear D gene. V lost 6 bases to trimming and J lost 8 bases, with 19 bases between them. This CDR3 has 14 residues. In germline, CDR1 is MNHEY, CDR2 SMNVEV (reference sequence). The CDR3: CASSYSAGLGGYTF. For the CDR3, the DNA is TGTGCCAGCAGCTATTCAGCGGGGTTGGGGGGCTACACCTTC.

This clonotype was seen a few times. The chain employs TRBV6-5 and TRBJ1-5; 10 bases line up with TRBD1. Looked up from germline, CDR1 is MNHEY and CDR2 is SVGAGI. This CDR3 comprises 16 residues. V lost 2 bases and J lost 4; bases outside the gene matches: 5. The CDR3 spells CASSYRTGGGNQPQHF. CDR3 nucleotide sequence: TGTGCCAGCAGTTACCGGACAGGGGGAGGAAATCAGCCCCAGCATTTT.

The CDR3 sequence is CASSSVPIEAFF. The CDR3 nucleotides are TGTGCCAGCAGTTCAGTACCTATTGAAGCTTTCTTT. The J gene is TRBJ1-1, the V gene TRBV12-3 or TRBV12-4; D unclear. V lost 4 bases to trimming and J lost 7 bases, with 10 bases between them. The CDR3 length is 12 residues.

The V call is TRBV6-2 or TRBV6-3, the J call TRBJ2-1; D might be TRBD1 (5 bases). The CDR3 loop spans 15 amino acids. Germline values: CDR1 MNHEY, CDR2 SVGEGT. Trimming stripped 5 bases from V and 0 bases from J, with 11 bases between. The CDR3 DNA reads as TGTGCCAGCAGTACGGACACGAGCTCCTACAATGAGCAGTTCTTC. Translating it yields CASSTDTSSYNEQFF.

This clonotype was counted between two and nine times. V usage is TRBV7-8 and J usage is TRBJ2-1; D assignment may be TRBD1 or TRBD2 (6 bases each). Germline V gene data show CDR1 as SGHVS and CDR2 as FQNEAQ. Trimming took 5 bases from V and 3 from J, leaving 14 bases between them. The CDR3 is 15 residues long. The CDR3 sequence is CASSPQGGDYNEQFF. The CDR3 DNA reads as TGTGCCAGCAGCCCACAGGGAGGAGACTACAATGAGCAGTTCTTC.

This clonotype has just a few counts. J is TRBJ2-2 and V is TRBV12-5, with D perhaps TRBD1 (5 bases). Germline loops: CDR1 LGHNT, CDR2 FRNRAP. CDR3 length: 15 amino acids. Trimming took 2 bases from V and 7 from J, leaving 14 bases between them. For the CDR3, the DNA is TGTGCTAGTGGTTTGTTCAGGGCGCCGGTCGGGGAGCTGTTTTTT. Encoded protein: CASGLFRAPVGELFF.

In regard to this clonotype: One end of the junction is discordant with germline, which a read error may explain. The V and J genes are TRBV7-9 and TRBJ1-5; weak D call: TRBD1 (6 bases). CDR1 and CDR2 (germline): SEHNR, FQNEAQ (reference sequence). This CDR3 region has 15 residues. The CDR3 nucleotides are TGTGCCAACAGCTTTTCAGGGGACCTAGATCAGCCCCAGCATTTT. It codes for CANSFSGDLDQPQHF. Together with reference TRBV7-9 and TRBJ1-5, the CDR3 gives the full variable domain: DTGVSQNPRHKITKRGQNVTFRCDPISEHNRLYWYRQTLGQGPEFLTYFQNEAQLEKSRLLSDRFSAERPKGSFSTLEIQRTEQGDSAMYLCANSFSGDLDQPQHFGDGTRLSIL.

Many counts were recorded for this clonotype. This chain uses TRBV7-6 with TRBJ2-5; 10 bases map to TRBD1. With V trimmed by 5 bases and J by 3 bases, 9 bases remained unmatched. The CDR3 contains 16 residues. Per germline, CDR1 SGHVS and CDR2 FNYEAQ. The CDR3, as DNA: TGTGCCAGCAGCCCGGGGACAGGGGATATGGAAGAGACCCAGTACTTC. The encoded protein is CASSPGTGDMEETQYF.

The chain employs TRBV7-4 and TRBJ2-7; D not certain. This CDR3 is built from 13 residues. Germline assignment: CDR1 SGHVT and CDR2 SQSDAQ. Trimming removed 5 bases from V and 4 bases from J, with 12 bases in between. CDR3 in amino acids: CASSPRHAYEQYF. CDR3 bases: TGTGCCAGCAGCCCGCGTCACGCTTACGAGCAGTACTTC. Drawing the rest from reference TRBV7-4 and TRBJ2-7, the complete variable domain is GAGVSQSPRYKVAKRGRDVALRCDSISGHVTLYWYRQTLGQGSEVLTYSQSDAQRDKSGRPSGRFSAERPERSVSTLKIQRTEQGDSAVYLCASSPRHAYEQYFGPGTRLTVT.

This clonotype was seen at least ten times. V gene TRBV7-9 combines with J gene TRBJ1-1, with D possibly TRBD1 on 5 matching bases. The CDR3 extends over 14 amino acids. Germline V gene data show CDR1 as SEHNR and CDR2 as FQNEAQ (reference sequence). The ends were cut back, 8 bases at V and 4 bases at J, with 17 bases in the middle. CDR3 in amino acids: CASGDSFGGTEAFF. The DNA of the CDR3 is TGTGCCAGCGGTGACTCTTTCGGGGGCACTGAAGCTTTCTTT.

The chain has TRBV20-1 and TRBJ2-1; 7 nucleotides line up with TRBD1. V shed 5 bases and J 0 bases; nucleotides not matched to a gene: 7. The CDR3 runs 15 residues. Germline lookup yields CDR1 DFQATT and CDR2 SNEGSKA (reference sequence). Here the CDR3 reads CSARSTGASYNEQFF. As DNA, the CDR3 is TGCAGTGCTCGAAGTACAGGGGCCTCCTACAATGAGCAGTTCTTC.

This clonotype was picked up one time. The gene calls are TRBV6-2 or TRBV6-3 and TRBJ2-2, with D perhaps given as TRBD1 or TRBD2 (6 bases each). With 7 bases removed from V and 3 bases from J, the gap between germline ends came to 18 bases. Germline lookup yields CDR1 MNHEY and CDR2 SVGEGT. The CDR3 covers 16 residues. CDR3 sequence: CASIQRRGADTGELFF. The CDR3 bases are TGTGCCAGCATCCAAAGGAGGGGGGCGGACACCGGGGAGCTGTTTTTT.

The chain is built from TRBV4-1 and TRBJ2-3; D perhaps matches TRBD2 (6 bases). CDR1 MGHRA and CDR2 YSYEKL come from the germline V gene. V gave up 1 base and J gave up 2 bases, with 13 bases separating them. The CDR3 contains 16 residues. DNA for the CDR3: TGCGCCAGCAGCCAAGTGGCGGGGCCAGACACAGATACGCAGTATTTT. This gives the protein CASSQVAGPDTDTQYF.

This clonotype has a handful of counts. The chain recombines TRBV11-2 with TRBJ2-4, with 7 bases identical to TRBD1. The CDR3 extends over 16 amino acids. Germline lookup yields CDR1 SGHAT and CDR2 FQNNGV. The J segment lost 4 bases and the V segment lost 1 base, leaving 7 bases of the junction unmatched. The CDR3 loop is CASSLGHGTDKNIQYF. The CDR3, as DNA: TGTGCCAGCAGCTTAGGGCATGGGACAGATAAAAACATTCAGTACTTC.

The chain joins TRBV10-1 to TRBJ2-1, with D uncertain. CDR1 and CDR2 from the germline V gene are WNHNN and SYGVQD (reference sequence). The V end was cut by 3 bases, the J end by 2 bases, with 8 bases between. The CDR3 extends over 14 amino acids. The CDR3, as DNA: TGCGCCAGCAGTGACAACCCTGCCTACAATGAGCAGTTCTTC. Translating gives CASSDNPAYNEQFF.

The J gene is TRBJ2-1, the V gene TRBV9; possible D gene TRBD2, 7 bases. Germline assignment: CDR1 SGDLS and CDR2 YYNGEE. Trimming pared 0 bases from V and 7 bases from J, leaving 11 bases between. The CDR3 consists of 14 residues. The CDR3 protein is CASSVEGGGNEQFF. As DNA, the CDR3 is TGTGCCAGCAGCGTAGAGGGGGGGGGAAATGAGCAGTTCTTC.

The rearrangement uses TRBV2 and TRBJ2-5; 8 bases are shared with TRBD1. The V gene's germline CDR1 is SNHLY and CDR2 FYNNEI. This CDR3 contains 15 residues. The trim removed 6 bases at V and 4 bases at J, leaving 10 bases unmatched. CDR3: CASRAGGGVGETQYF. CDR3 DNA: TGTGCCAGCAGGGCAGGGGGCGGAGTGGGAGAGACCCAGTACTTC.

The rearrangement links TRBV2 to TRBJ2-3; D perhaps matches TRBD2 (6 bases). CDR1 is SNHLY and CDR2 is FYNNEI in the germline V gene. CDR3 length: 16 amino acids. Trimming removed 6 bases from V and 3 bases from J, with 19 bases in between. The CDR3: CASSEGLRVKTDTQYF. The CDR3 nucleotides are TGTGCCAGCAGCGAGGGACTCAGGGTTAAAACAGATACGCAGTATTTT.

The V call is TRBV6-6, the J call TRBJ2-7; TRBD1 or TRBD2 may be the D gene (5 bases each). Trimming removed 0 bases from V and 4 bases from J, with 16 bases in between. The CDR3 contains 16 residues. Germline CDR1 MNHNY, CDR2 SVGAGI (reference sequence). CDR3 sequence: CASSYSYPGQTYEQYF. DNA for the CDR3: TGTGCCAGCAGTTACTCGTACCCGGGGCAGACTTACGAGCAGTACTTC.

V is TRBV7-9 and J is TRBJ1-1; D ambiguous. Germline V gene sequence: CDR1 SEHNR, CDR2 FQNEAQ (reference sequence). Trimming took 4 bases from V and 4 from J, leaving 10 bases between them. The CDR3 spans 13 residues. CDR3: CASSYGVITEAFF. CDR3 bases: TGTGCCAGCAGCTATGGAGTAATCACTGAAGCTTTCTTT.

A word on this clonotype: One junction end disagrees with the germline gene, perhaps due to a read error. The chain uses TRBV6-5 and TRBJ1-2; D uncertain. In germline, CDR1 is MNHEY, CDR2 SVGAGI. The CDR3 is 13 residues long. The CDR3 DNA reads TGTGCCAGCAGTTACTCGGATAACTATGGCTACGCCTTC. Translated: CASSYSDNYGYAF.

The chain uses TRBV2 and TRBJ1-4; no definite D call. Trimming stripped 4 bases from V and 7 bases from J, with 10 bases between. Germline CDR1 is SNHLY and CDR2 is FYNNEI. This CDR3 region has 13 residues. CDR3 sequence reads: CASSGRPSEKLFF. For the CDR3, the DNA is TGTGCCAGCAGTGGCAGGCCGAGTGAAAAACTGTTTTTT. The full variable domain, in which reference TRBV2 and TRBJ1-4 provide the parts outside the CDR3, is EPEVTQTPSHQVTQMGQEVILRCVPISNHLYFYWYRQILGQKVEFLVSFYNNEISEKSEIFDDQFSVERPDGSNFTLKIRSTKLEDSAMYFCASSGRPSEKLFFGSGTQLSVL.

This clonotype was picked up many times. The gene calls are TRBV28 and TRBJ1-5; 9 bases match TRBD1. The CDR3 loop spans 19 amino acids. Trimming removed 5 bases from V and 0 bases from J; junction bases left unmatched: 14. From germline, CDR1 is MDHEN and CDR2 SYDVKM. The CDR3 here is CASSNDVYRGQASNQPQHF. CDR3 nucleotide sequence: TGTGCCAGCAGTAACGACGTCTACAGGGGGCAGGCTAGCAATCAGCCCCAGCATTTT.

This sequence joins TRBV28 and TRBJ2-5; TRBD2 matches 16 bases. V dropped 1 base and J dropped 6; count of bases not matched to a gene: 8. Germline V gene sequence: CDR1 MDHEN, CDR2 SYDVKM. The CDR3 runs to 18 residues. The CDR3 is CASSLLGTSGGAEKTQYF. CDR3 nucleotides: TGTGCCAGCAGTTTATTGGGGACTAGCGGGGGGGCCGAAAAGACCCAGTACTTC.

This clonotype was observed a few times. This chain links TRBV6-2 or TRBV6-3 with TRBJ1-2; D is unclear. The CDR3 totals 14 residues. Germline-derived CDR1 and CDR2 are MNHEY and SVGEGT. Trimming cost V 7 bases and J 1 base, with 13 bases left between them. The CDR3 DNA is TGTGCCAGCACAACCGGAGTCCTTAACTATGGCTACACCTTC. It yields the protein CASTTGVLNYGYTF.

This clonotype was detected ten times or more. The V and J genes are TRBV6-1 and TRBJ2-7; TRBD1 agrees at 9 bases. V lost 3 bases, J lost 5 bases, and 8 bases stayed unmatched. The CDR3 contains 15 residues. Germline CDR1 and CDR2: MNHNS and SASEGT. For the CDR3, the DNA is TGTGCCAGCAGTGAGGAGCCAAGGACAGGGGACGAGCAGTACGTC. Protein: CASSEEPRTGDEQYV.

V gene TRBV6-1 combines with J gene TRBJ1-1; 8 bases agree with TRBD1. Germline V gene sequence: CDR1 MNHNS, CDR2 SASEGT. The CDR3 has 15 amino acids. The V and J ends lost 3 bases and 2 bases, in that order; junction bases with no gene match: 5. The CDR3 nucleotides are TGTGCCAGCAGTGAGGTCGGACAGGGAAACACTGAAGCTTTCTTT. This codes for CASSEVGQGNTEAFF.